This is a list of T cell receptor beta chains from one sample in a study of T-cell reconstitution after alpha-beta-depleted transplantation in children. TCRdb itself ran the PCR reads through MiXCR, one entry per CDR3 protein. The sample consists of approximately 98,000 distinct CDR3 sequences, 5% to 8% of them appearing once. The specimen was PBMCs, mostly from graft donor cells, collected 360 days after TCRalphabeta/CD19-depleted stem cell transplant. The receptors shown here come from a male patient aged 2 to 10 who had a stem cell transplant for acute lymphoblastic leukemia, so the T cells may come from the graft donor. CDR3s include the opening cysteine and the closing phenylalanine or tryptophan. A D gene is named only where the DNA matches it firmly. Size is stated for part of the rows, as once, few or many counts, or as a class when the clone is expanded.

v_call	d_call	clone_size	j_call	cdr3_aa	cdr3_nt
TRBV6-5	NA	many	TRBJ1-3	CASSYWPRVSGNTIYF	TGTGCCAGCAGTTACTGGCCGCGGGTCTCTGGAAACACCATATATTTT
TRBV7-9	TRBD1	NA	TRBJ2-7	CASSGQGGYEQYF	TGTGCCAGCAGCGGACAGGGGGGCTACGAGCAGTACTTC
TRBV9	NA	few	TRBJ2-7	CASSVGKGYEQYF	TGTGCCAGCAGCGTAGGTAAGGGGTACGAGCAGTACTTC
TRBV28	NA	many	TRBJ2-7	CASSSSGTPFPAF	TGTGCCAGCAGTTCGTCTGGGACACCCTTTCCCGCTTTC
TRBV6-5	NA	many	TRBJ2-5	CASSYSYGTVETQYF	TGTGCCAGCAGTTACTCTTACGGGACGGTAGAGACCCAGTACTTC
TRBV29-1	NA	NA	TRBJ1-2	CSVEDYGDYGYTF	TGCAGCGTTGAAGATTACGGGGACTATGGCTACACCTTC
TRBV2	TRBD2	many	TRBJ2-1	CASSDGLAGNEQFF	TGTGCCAGCAGTGACGGGCTAGCGGGGAATGAGCAGTTCTTC
TRBV9	NA	NA	TRBJ1-2	CASNGGLGYTF	TGTGCCAGTAACGGGGGGCTTGGCTACACCTTC
TRBV7-2	TRBD2	many	TRBJ2-5	CASSWEGGETQYF	TGTGCCAGCAGCTGGGAGGGTGGGGAGACCCAGTACTTC
TRBV7-9	NA	many	TRBJ2-1	CASSLAWGEQFF	TGTGCCAGCAGCTTAGCGTGGGGTGAGCAGTTCTTC
TRBV7-9	NA	many	TRBJ2-7	CASSLPLAPYEQYF	TGTGCCAGCAGCTTACCCTTAGCTCCCTACGAGCAGTACTTC
TRBV27	NA	few	TRBJ1-6	CASSLWSDNSPLHF	TGTGCCAGCAGTTTATGGAGCGACAATTCACCCCTCCACTTT
TRBV6-1	NA	few	TRBJ2-7	CASSEAEGWIRYF	TGTGCCAGCAGTGAAGCGGAGGGGTGGATTAGGTACTTC
TRBV20-1	NA	NA	TRBJ1-1	CSARDYRANTEAFF	TGCAGTGCTAGAGATTACAGGGCGAACACTGAAGCTTTCTTT
TRBV2	NA	NA	TRBJ2-7	CASSEAYAGREQYF	TGTGCCAGCAGTGAAGCTTACGCGGGTAGGGAGCAGTACTTC
TRBV11-2	TRBD2	many	TRBJ2-3	CASRPKAGRADTQYF	TGTGCCAGCCGGCCCAAAGCGGGGCGGGCGGATACGCAGTATTTT
TRBV27	TRBD2	few	TRBJ2-3	CASGLAGRTQYF	TGTGCCAGCGGCTTAGCGGGGCGTACGCAGTATTTT
TRBV5-1	NA	NA	TRBJ1-2	CASSRGGADGYTF	TGCGCCAGCAGCCGGGGAGGGGCGGATGGCTACACCTTC
TRBV24-1	NA	few	TRBJ1-1	CATSDGGGGRNTEAFF	TGTGCCACCAGTGATGGCGGGGGGGGAAGGAACACTGAAGCTTTCTTT
TRBV9	NA	many	TRBJ1-5	CASSVGTSNQPQHF	TGTGCCAGCAGCGTAGGCACGAGCAATCAGCCCCAGCATTTT
TRBV12-3/TRBV12-4	NA	NA	TRBJ2-3	CAFSLPSDFSEGTDTQYF	TGTGCCTTCAGTTTGCCCTCGGACTTTTCAGAGGGGACAGATACGCAGTATTTT
TRBV19	TRBD1	NA	TRBJ1-5	CASSIVPGGTQPQHF	TGTGCCAGTAGTATTGTGCCAGGGGGCACTCAGCCCCAGCATTTT
TRBV7-9	NA	many	TRBJ2-1	CASSPPRTNEQFF	TGTGCCAGCAGCCCCCCCCGGACGAATGAGCAGTTCTTC
TRBV6-5	TRBD2	NA	TRBJ2-3	CASSFRTSSKNTQYF	TGTGCCAGCAGTTTCAGGACTAGTTCGAAAAATACGCAGTATTTT
TRBV28	NA	NA	TRBJ2-7	CASSFFGGIEQYF	TGTGCCAGCAGTTTTTTTGGAGGGATCGAGCAGTACTTC
TRBV4-3	TRBD1	few	TRBJ1-2	CASSQDRTITPYGYTF	TGCGCCAGCAGCCAGGACAGGACTATCACCCCCTATGGCTACACCTTC
TRBV10-2	NA	few	TRBJ1-2	CASSEIFSGGSPSNYGYTF	TGCGCCAGCAGTGAGATTTTCTCCGGGGGATCCCCCTCTAACTATGGCTACACCTTC
TRBV9	TRBD2	few	TRBJ2-3	CASSVTPRAGASTDTQYF	TGTGCCAGCAGCGTAACCCCCCGAGCGGGAGCTAGCACAGATACGCAGTATTTT
TRBV19	NA	NA	TRBJ2-2	CASSIGLARGTGELFF	TGTGCCAGTAGTATTGGGCTAGCGCGGGGCACCGGGGAGCTGTTTTTT
TRBV28	NA	NA	TRBJ2-3	CASSLVLRTDTQYF	TGTGCCAGCAGTTTAGTTCTGCGCACAGATACGCAGTATTTT
TRBV10-3	NA	NA	TRBJ1-1	CAISFSWLRTEAFF	TGTGCCATCAGTTTCTCGTGGTTACGCACTGAAGCTTTCTTT
TRBV11-2	NA	few	TRBJ2-2	CASSPAGRTGELFF	TGTGCCAGCAGCCCTGCAGGGCGGACCGGGGAGCTGTTTTTT
TRBV5-6	NA	few	TRBJ1-5	CASSSRSQPQHF	TGTGCCAGCAGCTCACGGAGTCAGCCCCAGCATTTT
TRBV7-9	NA	many	TRBJ2-1	CASSPLRKREQFF	TGTGCCAGCAGCCCCTTAAGGAAGCGTGAGCAGTTCTTC
TRBV28	TRBD2	many	TRBJ2-1	CASRLRTSGGAVEQFF	TGTGCCAGCAGGCTAAGGACTAGCGGGGGGGCAGTGGAGCAGTTCTTC
TRBV20-1	NA	few	TRBJ1-1	CSYLKRGNTEAFF	TGCAGCTACCTTAAAAGGGGGAACACTGAAGCTTTCTTT
TRBV24-1	NA	many	TRBJ2-1	CATSDLAQGRVNEQFF	TGTGCCACCAGTGATTTGGCACAGGGAAGAGTCAATGAGCAGTTCTTC
TRBV3-1	TRBD2	many	TRBJ2-5	CASSQAGGQETQYF	TGTGCCAGCAGCCAAGCGGGAGGGCAAGAGACCCAGTACTTC
TRBV7-6	TRBD2	many	TRBJ2-3	CASSLPLAGDGTDTQYF	TGTGCCAGCAGCTTACCGCTAGCGGGAGATGGCACAGATACGCAGTATTTT
TRBV29-1	NA	many	TRBJ2-7	CSASWDRSYEQYF	TGCAGCGCCAGTTGGGACCGTTCCTACGAGCAGTACTTC
TRBV4-3	NA	many	TRBJ2-3	CASSQDPPGHSTDTQYF	TGCGCCAGCAGCCAAGATCCGCCGGGACATAGCACAGATACGCAGTATTTT
TRBV10-1	NA	NA	TRBJ1-6	CASSASSSYNSPLHF	TGCGCCAGCAGTGCGAGTAGCTCCTATAATTCACCCCTCCACTTT
TRBV9	NA	NA	TRBJ2-2	CASSVVQGGTGELFF	TGTGCCAGCAGCGTAGTGCAGGGGGGCACCGGGGAGCTGTTTTTT
TRBV10-3	TRBD1	many	TRBJ2-7	CAISERSSGTGRDEQYF	TGTGCCATCAGTGAGCGCAGCTCCGGGACAGGCAGGGACGAGCAGTACTTC
TRBV29-1	NA	many	TRBJ1-3	CSVEGRTRGSGNTIYF	TGCAGCGTTGAAGGGAGAACGAGGGGCTCTGGAAACACCATATATTTT
TRBV7-9	TRBD2	many	TRBJ2-3	CASPSTSGRTDTQYF	TGTGCCAGCCCCTCAACTAGCGGGAGAACAGATACGCAGTATTTT
TRBV20-1	NA	NA	TRBJ2-7	CSARDKYGGYEQYF	TGCAGTGCTAGAGATAAGTATGGGGGTTACGAGCAGTACTTC
TRBV7-2	NA	NA	TRBJ2-2	CASSLELGGNTGELFF	TGTGCCAGCAGCTTAGAGCTGGGGGGGAACACCGGGGAGCTGTTTTTT
TRBV6-1	NA	NA	TRBJ2-4	CASSEGTHLAKNIQYF	TGTGCCAGCAGTGAAGGGACACATCTAGCCAAAAACATTCAGTACTTC
TRBV9	NA	few	TRBJ1-4	CASSRGGEKLFF	TGTGCCAGCAGCAGGGGCGGGGAAAAACTGTTTTTT
TRBV27	NA	many	TRBJ1-5	CASSLIPAPGNQPQHF	TGTGCCAGCAGTTTAATTCCCGCCCCGGGCAATCAGCCCCAGCATTTT
TRBV25-1	NA	NA	TRBJ2-5	CASSEDPGGSVGGRQETQYF	TGTGCCAGCAGTGAGGATCCGGGGGGAAGTGTGGGGGGCCGACAAGAGACCCAGTACTTC